Listed below are T cell receptor beta chains from one sample, sequenced in a study of blood T cell repertoires in COVID-19. Measured with immunoSEQ multiplex PCR; TCRdb has only the in-frame clones, and not every one. The table records 300,000 to 400,000 clones, about 91% of them present only once. Sequenced sample: peripheral blood. These receptors were obtained from a man aged 30 to 45 with COVID-19, enrolled during active disease. Each CDR3 is given with its conserved first and last residue. A D gene is named only where the DNA matches it firmly.

>.|TRBV6-2/TRBV6-3|TRBJ1-5
CASSSGRGTGQPQHF
>.|TRBV28|TRBJ2-1
CASFTGFDEQFF
>.|TRBV29-1|TRBJ2-7
CSARTHANYEQYF
>TRBD1|TRBV5-1|TRBJ1-5
CASSLAGTGNQPQHF
>.|TRBV9|TRBJ2-5
CASSVAPSPQETQYF
>TRBD1|TRBV7-3|TRBJ2-1
CASSGQGRGSYNEQFF
>.|TRBV19|TRBJ1-2
CASSILRGGGIYGYTF
>.|TRBV28|TRBJ2-1
CASTLGGLGYNEQFF
>TRBD2|TRBV10-2|TRBJ2-3
CASTLGTTSGGTTQYF
>TRBD2|TRBV28|TRBJ2-3
CASSFPTREGTQYF
>TRBD2|TRBV7-3|TRBJ2-1
CASSLRGTRYNEQFF
>.|TRBV15|TRBJ1-2
CATSFRPDSGNYGYTF
>TRBD2|TRBV7-2|TRBJ2-3
CASRPTSGGATDTQYF
>.|TRBV28|TRBJ2-7
CASSFQDRGLYSYEQYF
>.|TRBV11-2|TRBJ1-1
CASSTYTEAFF
>.|TRBV7-2|TRBJ2-1
CASRSTPGISYNEQFF
>TRBD2|TRBV7-2|TRBJ2-7
CASSLSSIGLAGSYEQYF
>.|TRBV4-1|TRBJ2-3
CASSQEGRGWADTQYF
>.|TRBV7-2|TRBJ1-5
CASSLDGGAGQPQHF
>TRBD1|TRBV24-1|TRBJ2-1
CATRGTANNEQFF
>TRBD1|TRBV27|TRBJ1-2
CASSLSGDRGGGYTF
>TRBD1|TRBV27|TRBJ2-3
CASSDRQGMTDTQYF
>TRBD1|TRBV6-6|TRBJ1-4
CASTGQVEKLFF
>.|TRBV4-3|TRBJ1-6
CASSQDAGQSSYNSPLHF
>.|TRBV7-9|TRBJ2-2
CASSAPLASGELFF
>.|TRBV28|TRBJ2-7
CASLEYGLHSYEQYF
>.|TRBV7-2|TRBJ2-4
CASSLTGPKNIQYF
>TRBD1|TRBV7-9|TRBJ1-6
CASSVQGRQSPLHF
>TRBD1|TRBV10-3|TRBJ2-1
CAISLSGTVNEQFF
>.|TRBV7-3|TRBJ2-2
CASSLEGVTGELFF
>.|TRBV11-1|TRBJ2-3
CASSLWDTLAGDTQYF
>.|TRBV3-1/TRBV3-2|TRBJ1-1
CASSQERRGIEAFF
>.|TRBV18|TRBJ1-3
CASSRTSGNTIYF
>.|TRBV10-3|TRBJ1-2
CAISESRKTRSYGYTF
>TRBD2|TRBV5-5|TRBJ2-7
CASSLSLAGNYEQYF
>.|TRBV9|TRBJ2-3
CASSGITDTQYF
>TRBD1|TRBV28|TRBJ2-3
CASSSSPYTGGVTDTQYF
>.|TRBV27|TRBJ2-5
CASSSAPIQGQETQYF
>TRBD1|TRBV19|TRBJ2-7
CASSLTGTGYEQYF
>TRBD1|TRBV19|TRBJ1-2
CASRTGTGNYGYTF
>TRBD2|TRBV4-1|TRBJ2-1
CASSQDTSGRVLNEQFF
>.|TRBV15|TRBJ1-5
CATSRKGQSNQPQHF
>.|TRBV18|TRBJ2-5
CASSNINIQETQYF
>.|TRBV7-9|TRBJ2-2
CASSSPGTLNTGELFF
>.|TRBV30|TRBJ1-2
CAWSVRDYGYTF
>TRBD1|TRBV3-1/TRBV3-2|TRBJ2-7
CASSRQGITYEQYF
>.|TRBV10-3|TRBJ2-7
CAISESWVQNEQYF